The T cell receptor beta chain under discussion was sequenced for a study of identical twins. With respect to this clonotype: What it binds is not known.

Findings and caveats of the study: Analyses of zero insertions could be partly confounded by invariant MAIT and iNKT cells. Fewer insertions marked abundant cord blood beta clonotypes; young adult naive trended weakly, memory not at all.

A universal primer binding site was introduced by template switching. The final cDNA contained unique molecular identifiers. TCRdb itself ran the 5' RACE reads through MiXCR, one entry per CDR3 protein. This table has hundreds of thousands of distinct CDR3 sequences, 6% to 6.5% appearing once. The V and J ends lost 5 bases and 3 bases respectively, with 17 bases between them. The CDR3 has 15 amino acids. The chain uses TRBV12-3 or TRBV12-4 and TRBJ2-7, with unresolved D. The sequence was obtained from a young man in good health. Source material: naive T cells sorted from blood. Here the CDR3 DNA reads TGTGCCAGCAGTAACCGTCTTCGCGTGGGCTACGAGCAGTACTTC. It translates to CASSNRLRVGYEQYF.